The text below deals with one T cell receptor (beta chain). Its recognized antigen is unknown. No per-base quality is available; no much larger clone lies one base away. The library was prepared using PCR. TCRdb shows the sequencer as Illumina HiSeq 2500. Unique molecular identifiers were incorporated into TCR beta cDNA libraries to reduce PCR and sequencing biases. Every 1 to 10 million input T cells yielded approximately 500,000 cDNA molecules, meaning each molecule approximated one T cell. The same protocol used for the earlier healthy control dataset was applied to prepare and sequence the patient libraries. Within a given batch, samples were prepared together, multiplexed and sequenced on the same HiSeq lane. The authors' pipeline ran thus. MIGEC was used to process the raw barcoded reads, and molecular identifier groups with only a single read were discarded before consensus assembly and CDR3 extraction. Clonotype tables were post-analysed with VDJtools, and diversity was normalized by down-sampling all datasets to the smallest sample size. Repertoire overlap clustering matched CDR3 amino acid but not nucleotide sequences to correct batch-related cross-sample contamination. TCRdb reran the public reads through fastp at Q25 and MiXCR, keeping productive beta chains. CDR3 protein duplicates are merged, each entry listing the most common genes and DNA. The V and J calls and clone size are TCRdb's, not the authors'. For this sample the table gives around 260,000 distinct CDR3 sequences, of which 36% were detected only once. Together, the top ten hold around 4.8% of the sample.

To demonstrate the VDJtools post-analysis software, the study profiled TCR beta repertoires from the peripheral blood of about 13 young patients with multiple sclerosis. The patients with multiple sclerosis were children and adolescents between about 6 and 17 years of age. This sample was included in a study of post-analysis software for immune sequencing data (dated by TCRdb to about 2015). Background for the entire study: Disease courses on record covered relapsing-remitting, secondary progressive and progressive-relapsing multiple sclerosis, though some patients had no subtype annotation. Patient repertoires were compared against about twelve previously published healthy control repertoires from donors aged roughly 6 to 28 years. A subset of samples was prepared in parallel using single-end sample barcoding, then pooled and co-amplified after Illumina adapter ligation.

Compared with germline, V lacks 6 bases and J lacks 8 bases; bases without a gene match: 7. The CDR3 has 14 amino acids, counting the end cysteine and phenylalanine. CDR3 DNA is the only sequence kept; it has 42 bases, read in frame from the first base. The germline V gene (reference sequence) specifies DFQATT as CDR1 and SNEGSKA as CDR2. Summary of the overall study and its limitations: The control group was slightly older than the multiple sclerosis patient group. Significantly higher frequencies in patients than in controls were found for roughly five TRBV segments, including TRBV5-6, TRBV5-1 and TRBV20-1. Normalized Chao1 diversity was significantly lower in multiple sclerosis patients than controls, suggesting substantial peripheral T-cell clonal expansion. Strong co-clustering of samples prepared in the same batch was shown by direct clustering with F measure, prompting a batch-effect correction.

The sequence came from a girl between 10 and 17 years old with multiple sclerosis. The rearranged chain carries TRBV20-1 and TRBJ2-1; TRBD2 fits 13 bases in the junction. Specimen: blood. The DNA sequence follows: TGCAGTGCCTGGGGACTAGCGGGACTGCATGAGCAGTTCTTC. Translated, this is CSAWGLAGLHEQFF.